These 24 T cell receptor beta chains originate from one sample sequenced in a study of blood T cell repertoires in COVID-19. Some clones are missing from TCRdb's copy, which holds only in-frame ones; the method was immunoSEQ multiplex PCR. The sample holds around 200,000 clones, approximately 86% seen once. The source material was peripheral blood. These receptor sequences come from a man aged 40-50 years with active or convalescent COVID-19.

Here the CDR3 reads CASSDMWTQRNEQFF. For the CDR3, the DNA is TGTGCCAGCAGTGACATGTGGACACAAAGGAATGAGCAGTTCTTC. The V gene is TRBV6-4, the J gene TRBJ2-1, with D perhaps matching TRBD1 (5 bases). Per germline, CDR1 MRHNA and CDR2 SNTAGT. V was pared by 2 bases and J by 7 bases, with 15 bases between. The CDR3 runs to 15 residues.

The chain combines TRBV2 with TRBJ2-7, with a weak D call TRBD1 (5 bases). Germline assignment: CDR1 SNHLY and CDR2 FYNNEI. The CDR3 has 12 residues. Deletions cut 6 bases from V and 1 base from J, with 7 bases between. Here the CDR3 DNA reads TGTGCCAGCAGAGGGGAATCCTACGAGCAGTACTTC. The encoded protein is CASRGESYEQYF.

The rearrangement joins TRBV12-3 or TRBV12-4 to TRBJ2-7; 7 bases are shared with TRBD2. The V gene end was trimmed by 3 bases and the J gene end by 7 bases; junction bases not matched to a gene: 6. The CDR3 contains 13 residues. This CDR3 is CASSFGFGGEQYF. The CDR3 DNA reads as TGTGCCAGCAGTTTTGGGTTCGGGGGGGAGCAGTACTTC.

In this sample, this clone turned up once. The V and J genes are TRBV18 and TRBJ1-1; D gene ambiguous. Trimming removed 4 bases from V and 0 bases from J, with 9 bases in between. CDR1 and CDR2 from the germline V gene are KGHSH and LQKENI. The CDR3 runs 14 residues. The CDR3 sequence: CASSRSNMNTEAFF. The CDR3 coding sequence is TGTGCCAGCTCACGGTCAAACATGAACACTGAAGCTTTCTTT.

The chain couples TRBV6-2 or TRBV6-3 to TRBJ1-1; D unclear. This CDR3 contains 16 residues. The germline V and J ends were trimmed by 2 bases and 2 bases, with 15 bases remaining between them. CDR1 is MNHEY, CDR2 SVGEGT, per germline. CDR3 loop: CASSYVWHSRNTEAFF. The CDR3 nucleotides are TGTGCCAGCAGTTACGTCTGGCATTCCCGAAACACTGAAGCTTTCTTT.

The chain uses TRBV5-8 and TRBJ1-5, with D unclear. The CDR3 spans 13 residues. Trimming stripped 0 bases from V and 7 bases from J, with 8 bases between. Germline assignment: CDR1 SGHTS and CDR2 YDEGEE. For the CDR3, the DNA is TGTGCCAGCAGCTTGGCCTATTACCAGCCCCAGCATTTT. It is translated as CASSLAYYQPQHF.

This sequence joins TRBV24-1 and TRBJ2-5, with D perhaps TRBD1 (7 bases). The CDR3 loop spans 13 amino acids. Deletions cut 7 bases from V and 5 bases from J, with 13 bases between. Germline CDR1 KGHDR, CDR2 SFDVKD. The CDR3 DNA reads TGTGCCACCAGGGAGGGGGCGAGTGAGACCCAGTACTTC. The encoded protein is CATREGASETQYF.

The chain couples TRBV27 to TRBJ1-1, with D maybe TRBD1 (6 bases). CDR3 size: 18 residues. V gave up 0 bases and J gave up 0 bases, with 17 bases separating them. The V gene's germline CDR1 is MNHEY and CDR2 SMNVEV (reference sequence). CDR3 amino acids: CASSLSIPGDPMNTEAFF. The DNA of the CDR3 is TGTGCCAGCAGTTTATCGATTCCAGGGGATCCCATGAACACTGAAGCTTTCTTT.

The rearrangement uses TRBV20-1 and TRBJ1-5; no clear D. CDR3 length: 13 residues. Trimming stripped 3 bases from V and 2 bases from J, with 8 bases between. CDR1 and CDR2 (germline): DFQATT, SNEGSKA (reference sequence). The CDR3: CSASSGGNQPQHF. CDR3 DNA sequence: TGCAGTGCTAGTTCCGGGGGCAATCAGCCCCAGCATTTT.

J is TRBJ2-1 and V is TRBV21-1; TRBD1 is the table's D call and was not checked against the DNA. TRBV21-1 is noted as a pseudogene. The CDR3 has 15 amino acids. The CDR3 here is CASSPPGQGLSEQFF. CDR3 coding DNA: TGTGCCAGCAGCCCTCCGGGACAGGGTCTTAGTGAGCAGTTCTTC.

This clone has just one count. The chain joins TRBV12-3 or TRBV12-4 to TRBJ2-5; TRBD1 aligns across 8 bases. This CDR3 spans 13 amino acids. V was pared by 8 bases and J by 5 bases, with 7 bases of the junction left unmatched. CDR3 bases: TGTGCCAGCTCCTCAGGGGGCGGGGAGACCCAGTACTTC. Translating it yields CASSSGGGETQYF.

The chain links TRBV28 to TRBJ1-1; D is uncertain. V was cut by 6 bases and J by 9 bases, with 11 bases left in between. CDR1 is MDHEN, CDR2 SYDVKM, per germline. CDR3 length: 11 amino acids. CDR3 nucleotide sequence: TGTGCCAGCAGGGGAGGGTCTAAAGCTTTCTTT. Its translation is CASRGGSKAFF.

CDR3 residues: CAHGDVDIQYF. CDR3 bases: TGTGCCCACGGGGATGTAGACATTCAGTACTTC. The gene calls are TRBV28 and TRBJ2-4; a possible D gene is TRBD2 (5 bases). The CDR3 runs to 11 residues. CDR1 and CDR2 (germline): MDHEN, SYDVKM. The ends were cut back, 11 bases at V and 8 bases at J, with 13 bases in the middle. Based on the CDR3 plus reference TRBV28 and TRBJ2-4, the full variable domain is DVKVTQSSRYLVKRTGEKVFLECVQDMDHENMFWYRQDPGLGLRLIYFSYDVKMKEKGDIPEGYSVSREKKERFSLILESASTNQTSMYLCAHGDVDIQYFGAGTRLSVL.

This chain joins TRBV27 and TRBJ1-6; D is perhaps TRBD1 (6 bases). Trimming took 2 bases from V and 9 from J, leaving 14 bases between them. The CDR3 is 15 amino acids. The V gene's germline CDR1 is MNHEY and CDR2 SMNVEV (reference sequence). The chain's CDR3 is CASSLRYRVGSPLHF. The CDR3, as DNA: TGTGCCAGCAGTTTAAGGTACAGGGTAGGTTCACCCCTCCACTTT.

The CDR3 protein is CASSLAGSLPEQYF. The DNA of the CDR3 is TGTGCCAGCAGCTTAGCGGGCAGCCTCCCCGAGCAGTACTTC. The genes are TRBV7-2 and TRBJ2-7; D is unresolved. The CDR3 is 14 amino acids. Germline assignment: CDR1 SGHTA and CDR2 FQGNSA. V shed 0 bases and J shed 6 bases, with 12 bases lying between them.

V is TRBV4-2 and J is TRBJ2-7, with 7 positions matching TRBD1. Germline loops: CDR1 LGHNA, CDR2 YNFKEQ. This CDR3 has 13 residues. With 4 bases clipped from V and 5 bases from J, the junction kept 5 bases outside the gene matches. The CDR3: CASSPTTGNEQYF. CDR3 bases: TGTGCCAGCAGCCCAACGACAGGGAACGAGCAGTACTTC.

The genes are TRBV6-2 or TRBV6-3 and TRBJ2-1, with 11 bases identical to TRBD2. This CDR3 contains 16 residues. In germline, CDR1 is MNHEY, CDR2 SVGEGT. V dropped 2 bases and J dropped 4; count of bases not matched to a gene: 4. This CDR3 reads CASSYVAGGSYNEQFF. In DNA form, the CDR3 reads TGTGCCAGCAGTTACGTAGCGGGGGGGTCTTACAATGAGCAGTTCTTC.

As regards this clone: One end of the junction is discordant with germline, which a read error may explain. CDR3 sequence (DNA): TGCGCCAGCAGCAAAGAGGCGGCGGGGTACCAAGAGACCCAGTACTTC. Its translation is CASSKEAAGYQETQYF. This chain joins TRBV4-1 and TRBJ2-5; the D gene is possibly TRBD2 (6 bases). CDR3 length: 16 amino acids. Germline CDR1 is MGHRA and CDR2 is YSYEKL.

The V gene is TRBV15, the J gene TRBJ1-3; D unclear. The CDR3 is 16 amino acids. The germline V and J ends were trimmed by 3 bases and 1 base, with 13 bases remaining between them. Germline V gene sequence: CDR1 LNHNV, CDR2 YYDKDF (reference sequence). In DNA, the CDR3 is TGTGCCACCAGCAGGGCCTCGGGTCGGTCTGGAAACACCATATATTTT. This sequence encodes CATSRASGRSGNTIYF. Full variable domain (rest looked up from reference TRBV15 and TRBJ1-3): DAMVIQNPRYQVTQFGKPVTLSCSQTLNHNVMYWYQQKSSQAPKLLFHYYDKDFNNEADTPDNFQSRRPNTSFCFLDIRSPGLGDTAMYLCATSRASGRSGNTIYFGEGSWLTVV.

The genes are TRBV19 and TRBJ2-7; weak D call: TRBD1 (5 bases). CDR1 and CDR2 from the germline V gene are LNHDA and SQIVND (reference sequence). This CDR3 is 17 amino acids long. The germline V and J ends were trimmed by 3 bases and 1 base, with 19 bases remaining between them. In DNA form, the CDR3 reads TGTGCCAGTAGTATGATAGGGGCATACAAGGGGTCCTACGAGCAGTACTTC. As protein: CASSMIGAYKGSYEQYF.

J is TRBJ2-5 and V is TRBV27; 9 positions agree with TRBD2. J gave up 5 bases and V 0 bases, and 7 bases lay outside the gene matches. The CDR3 extends over 16 amino acids. The V gene's germline CDR1 is MNHEY and CDR2 SMNVEV (reference sequence). In nucleotides, the CDR3 is TGTGCCAGCAGTTTATCTGGCGGGGGGGGATTGGAGACCCAGTACTTC. Amino acid sequence: CASSLSGGGGLETQYF.

The J gene is TRBJ1-1, the V gene TRBV6-6; 9 nucleotides match TRBD1. CDR3 length: 14 residues. The V segment lost 6 bases and the J segment 0 bases; nucleotides outside the gene matches: 2. Germline values: CDR1 MNHNY, CDR2 SVGAGI (reference sequence). CDR3 nucleotides: TGTGCCAGCAGGGGACAGGGCATGAACACTGAAGCTTTCTTT. Its protein product is CASRGQGMNTEAFF.

J is TRBJ1-3 and V is TRBV4-1; maybe TRBD1 (6 bases). The CDR3 is 15 amino acids. The germline gives CDR1 MGHRA, CDR2 YSYEKL. Trimming cost V 6 bases and J 2 bases, with 14 bases left between them. CDR3 nucleotide sequence: TGCGCCAGCAGACCGACAGGTAAAACTGGAAACACCATATATTTT. Encoded protein: CASRPTGKTGNTIYF.

V is TRBV28 and J is TRBJ1-3; weak D call: TRBD1 (5 bases). The CDR3 consists of 13 residues. V dropped 7 bases and J dropped 0 bases, with 7 bases sitting between them. From germline, CDR1 is MDHEN and CDR2 SYDVKM. The CDR3 sequence: CASTQGSGNTIYF. The CDR3 nucleotides read TGTGCCAGCACCCAGGGCTCTGGAAACACCATATATTTT. Filled out from reference TRBV28 and TRBJ1-3, the complete variable domain reads DVKVTQSSRYLVKRTGEKVFLECVQDMDHENMFWYRQDPGLGLRLIYFSYDVKMKEKGDIPEGYSVSREKKERFSLILESASTNQTSMYLCASTQGSGNTIYFGEGSWLTVV.